This T cell receptor (beta chain) appears in the sequencing data of a study of blood T cells in healthy people across ages. Study conclusions and caveats: A roughly linear fall in TCR beta diversity per million T cells was seen with increasing age.

The use of a sample-barcoded 5' primer and a J-beta primer mix characterized a second PCR of 7 to 11 cycles. There were at least 2.5 million CDR3-containing paired-end reads obtained from each sample. TCRdb called the 5' RACE reads again in MiXCR, with one record for every CDR3 protein. The sample has around 1.1 million distinct CDR3 sequences, 35% to 45% seen once. Germline CDR1 MNHNY, CDR2 SVGAGI (reference sequence). With 5 bases removed from V and 9 bases from J, the gap between germline ends came to 14 bases. The CDR3 consists of 13 residues. The authors drew 8 to 10 milliliters of peripheral blood from each donor. This clonotype has more than one count but fewer than ten. The antigen is undetermined.

The material sequenced was blood. This sequence joins TRBV6-6 and TRBJ1-5; D perhaps matches TRBD1 (5 bases). The receptor was isolated from a man aged 18 to 30 in good health. The CDR3 DNA reads as TGTGCCAGCAGTACCGGGACGGCGAGGCCCCAGCATTTT. Its protein product is CASSTGTARPQHF.